These 27 T cell receptor beta chains came from one sample sequenced in a study of blood T cells in healthy people across ages. It was with a sample-barcoded 5' primer and a J-beta primer mix that a second PCR of about 6 to 11 cycles was run. TCRdb itself ran the 5' RACE reads through MiXCR, one entry per CDR3 protein. In the table there are approximately 2,000,000 distinct CDR3 sequences, about 39% of which are singletons. The sample taken for sequencing was blood. These receptors all stem from a human donor in good health.

V usage is TRBV5-1 and J usage is TRBJ2-4; 10 bases are shared with TRBD1. Matching the DNA end better, TRBJ2-7 makes the J call doubtful. Germline lookup yields CDR1 SGHRS and CDR2 YFSETQ. This CDR3 region has 17 residues. Here the CDR3 reads CASSPTSGDRGAYEQYF. The CDR3, as DNA: TGCGCCAGCAGCCCAACGTCCGGGGACAGGGGAGCCTACGAGCAGTACTTC.

This clonotype showed up just a few times. V is TRBV12-3 or TRBV12-4 and J is TRBJ2-5, with 9 bases lining up with TRBD1. V dropped 8 bases and J dropped 5; count of bases not matched to a gene: 9. This CDR3 has 14 amino acids. The CDR3 reads CASCRDREAETQYF. As DNA, the CDR3 is TGTGCCAGCTGCCGGGACAGGGAGGCGGAGACCCAGTACTTC.

CDR3 in amino acids: CASSYPDRQGRRSEAFF. The CDR3 DNA follows: TGTGCCAGCAGTTACCCCGATAGACAGGGGAGAAGGTCTGAAGCTTTCTTT. The rearrangement links TRBV6-6 to TRBJ1-1, with TRBD1 matching over 8 bases. The CDR3 loop spans 17 amino acids. Trimming at V came to 2 bases and at J to 6 bases, leaving 14 bases not matched to a gene. CDR1 and CDR2 from the germline V gene are MNHNY and SVGAGI (reference sequence).

This clonotype was counted a few times. The chain combines TRBV5-1 with TRBJ1-1; D not certain. CDR3 length equals 13 residues. The V and J ends lost 1 base and 4 bases respectively, with 8 bases between them. Germline CDR1 is SGHRS and CDR2 is YFSETQ. The CDR3 here is CASSLSSSTEAFF. CDR3 nucleotide sequence: TGCGCCAGCAGCTTGTCCTCAAGCACTGAAGCTTTCTTT. Complete variable domain (other parts from reference TRBV5-1 and TRBJ1-1): KAGVTQTPRYLIKTRGQQVTLSCSPISGHRSVSWYQQTPGQGLQFLFEYFSETQRNKGNFPGRFSGRQFSNSRSEMNVSTLELGDSALYLCASSLSSSTEAFFGQGTRLTVV.

This clonotype was observed a few times. This chain links TRBV28 with TRBJ2-6; TRBD1 matches 8 bases. CDR1 and CDR2 (germline): MDHEN, SYDVKM. The V gene end was trimmed by 6 bases and the J gene end by 4 bases; junction bases not matched to a gene: 11. CDR3 length: 17 residues. CDR3 loop: CASRQTGVPRGANVLTF. As DNA, the CDR3 is TGTGCCAGCAGACAGACAGGGGTACCTCGAGGGGCCAACGTCCTGACTTTC.

At least ten counts were recorded for this clonotype. CDR3 DNA: TGTGCCAGCAGCGCACAGGGTAGGGATAATTCACCCCTCCACTTT. Protein sequence: CASSAQGRDNSPLHF. V and J are TRBV9 and TRBJ1-6, with D perhaps matching TRBD1 (6 bases). This CDR3 has 15 residues. The germline V gene encodes CDR1 SGDLS and CDR2 YYNGEE. Trimming shortened V by 3 bases and J by 5 bases, and 12 bases separated the two germline ends.

In its sample, this clonotype was seen a few times. V usage is TRBV6-5 and J usage is TRBJ2-1; 11 nucleotides match TRBD2. The CDR3 is made up of 15 amino acids. Germline trimming cut 6 bases from V and 8 bases from J; bases unmatched to any gene: 9. Germline V lookup: CDR1 MNHEY, CDR2 SVGAGI. CDR3 protein: CASRPLAGVIYEQFF. The CDR3 nucleotides are TGTGCCAGCAGACCACTAGCGGGGGTTATATATGAGCAGTTCTTC.

The chain couples TRBV6-1 to TRBJ1-2; possible D gene TRBD1, 5 bases. The germline CDR1 and CDR2 sequences are MNHNS and SASEGT. The CDR3 is made up of 15 amino acids. Trimming took off 6 bases at V and 5 bases at J, with 19 bases between the two ends. The CDR3 coding sequence is TGTGCCAGCAGAGGTTTAAGGGGCAGCTCATATGGCTACACCTTC. This gives the protein CASRGLRGSSYGYTF.

This rearrangement joins TRBV5-1 to TRBJ1-2; 8 bases map to TRBD1. Germline trimming cut 1 base from V and 6 bases from J; bases unmatched to any gene: 14. Germline V gives CDR1 SGHRS, CDR2 YFSETQ. The CDR3 consists of 17 residues. The CDR3: CASSLTSGTGSGNGYTF. The DNA for the CDR3 is TGCGCCAGCAGCTTGACCTCCGGGACAGGTAGTGGAAATGGCTACACCTTC.

This clonotype was counted between two and nine times. The genes are TRBV6-2 or TRBV6-3 and TRBJ2-7; D is unclear. The length of the CDR3 is 13 residues. Deletions cut 6 bases from V and 3 bases from J, with 12 bases between. Per the germline V gene, CDR1 is MNHEY and CDR2 is SVGEGT. CDR3 protein: CASRLSGDYEQYF. The CDR3 bases are TGTGCCAGCAGGCTCTCTGGAGACTACGAGCAGTACTTC.

This clonotype has only a few counts. This chain links TRBV12-3 or TRBV12-4 with TRBJ2-7; D is unresolved. The V and J ends lost 1 base and 6 bases respectively, with 10 bases between them. There are 13 residues in the CDR3. CDR3 sequence reads: CASSLGGPPEQYF. CDR3 in DNA: TGTGCCAGCAGTTTAGGAGGTCCCCCCGAGCAGTACTTC.

This chain uses TRBV14 with TRBJ1-2; tentatively, D is TRBD1 (5 bases). Germline V gene sequence: CDR1 SGHDN, CDR2 FVKESK. The CDR3 is 14 residues long. Trimming shortened V by 3 bases and J by 8 bases, and 16 bases separated the two germline ends. The CDR3 DNA sequence: TGTGCCAGCAGCCACTGGGAGGGGTCCTACGGCTACACCTTC. This codes for CASSHWEGSYGYTF. Using reference TRBV14 and TRBJ1-2 for the parts outside the CDR3, the full variable domain is EAGVTQFPSHSVIEKGQTVTLRCDPISGHDNLYWYRRVMGKEIKFLLHFVKESKQDESGMPNNRFLAERTGGTYSTLKVQPAELEDSGVYFCASSHWEGSYGYTFGSGTRLTVV.

This chain joins TRBV6-1 and TRBJ2-3; D is unclear. The germline V and J ends were trimmed by 4 bases and 6 bases, with 8 bases remaining between them. Germline V gene data show CDR1 as MNHNS and CDR2 as SASEGT. The CDR3 consists of 12 residues. The CDR3 coding sequence is TGTGCCAGCAGTGTTTCCGGGGATACGCAGTATTTT. It codes for CASSVSGDTQYF.

The count of this clonotype is one. The chain has TRBV7-9 and TRBJ1-2; TRBD1 matches at 10 bases. This CDR3 has 14 amino acids. J gave up 6 bases and V 8 bases, and 9 bases lay outside the gene matches. In germline, CDR1 is SEHNR, CDR2 FQNEAQ (reference sequence). For the CDR3, the DNA is TGTGCCAGCTCGAAGAGACAGGGGGCGAATGGCTACACCTTC. It specifies CASSKRQGANGYTF.

Comments on this clonotype: One end of the junction is discordant with germline, which a read error may explain. The chain uses TRBV5-1 and TRBJ2-6, with TRBD2 matching 8 bases. The germline CDR1 and CDR2 sequences are SGHRS and YFSETQ. This CDR3 region has 15 residues. The CDR3, as DNA: TGCGCCAGCAGCTGGGGAGCCGGGGGGGCCAACGTCCGGACTTTC. It encodes CASSWGAGGANVRTF.

The CDR3 reads CASSQLSLAGETGELFF. In DNA form, the CDR3 reads TGCGCCAGCAGCCAATTATCGCTAGCGGGGGAAACCGGGGAGCTGTTTTTT. The chain combines TRBV4-3 with TRBJ2-2, with 10 positions matching TRBD2. Germline V lookup: CDR1 LGHNA, CDR2 YSLEER. The CDR3 totals 17 residues. Germline trimming cut 2 bases from V and 5 bases from J; bases unmatched to any gene: 8.

J is TRBJ1-1 and V is TRBV5-5, with 8 bases aligning to TRBD1. Germline CDR1 reads SGHKS; CDR2 reads YYEKEE (reference sequence). V trimming: 0 bases; J trimming: 5 bases; junction bases outside the gene matches: 6. This CDR3 region has 15 residues. The CDR3 DNA sequence: TGTGCCAGCAGCTTGGGGACAGGGAGTTGGACTGAAGCTTTCTTT. Protein product: CASSLGTGSWTEAFF.

The chain carries TRBV12-3 or TRBV12-4 and TRBJ1-1; D unclear. The CDR3 has 15 residues. V lost 3 bases, J lost 4 bases, and 15 bases lay in between. The CDR3 is CASSFVLGWGTEAFF. The CDR3 coding sequence is TGTGCCAGCAGTTTTGTGTTAGGATGGGGCACTGAAGCTTTCTTT.

The sample holds one count of this clonotype. The genes are TRBV18 and TRBJ2-1, with D possibly being TRBD1 (5 bases). This CDR3 comprises 11 residues. The germline gives CDR1 KGHSH, CDR2 LQKENI. V was trimmed by 3 bases and J by 11 bases, leaving 8 bases between them. The CDR3 spells CASSPSDKQFF. The DNA of the CDR3 is TGTGCCAGCTCACCGTCGGACAAGCAGTTCTTC.

This clonotype has just a few counts. The chain carries TRBV6-1 and TRBJ2-3; 9 bases are a match to TRBD2. Trimming removed 6 bases from V and 5 bases from J; junction bases left unmatched: 12. The CDR3 contains 16 residues. CDR1 and CDR2 (germline): MNHNS, SASEGT. Written as DNA, the CDR3 is TGTGCCAGCAGAACAATCCCTAGCGGGGTAGGAGATACGCAGTATTTT. It encodes CASRTIPSGVGDTQYF.

This clonotype was seen a few times. V is TRBV7-9 and J is TRBJ2-5, with D perhaps matching TRBD2 (6 bases). CDR1 is SEHNR, CDR2 FQNEAQ, per germline (reference sequence). The CDR3 loop spans 11 amino acids. Trimming pared 11 bases from V and 11 bases from J, leaving 18 bases between. The CDR3 coding sequence is TGTGCCTCCCAGGGTAGTCGGGAGCAGTACTTC. It specifies CASQGSREQYF.

V usage is TRBV4-2 and J usage is TRBJ2-5; tentative D call: TRBD2 (6 bases). The J call is doubtful: the DNA matches TRBJ2-7 better. The CDR3 has 17 residues. Germline values: CDR1 LGHNA, CDR2 YNFKEQ. CDR3 nucleotides: TGTGCCAGCAGCCCCCACCACGAACGGGGGTACTCCTACGAGCAGTACTTC. Translation: CASSPHHERGYSYEQYF.

V gene TRBV2 combines with J gene TRBJ2-4, with 8 positions matching TRBD1. This CDR3 has 13 amino acids. Germline V lookup: CDR1 SNHLY, CDR2 FYNNEI. Losses at the gene ends were 6 bases for V and 4 bases for J; bases not matched to a gene: 2. This chain's CDR3 is CASSRDRKNIQYF. The DNA of the CDR3 is TGTGCCAGCAGCCGGGACAGGAAAAACATTCAGTACTTC. The whole variable domain, remainder taken from reference TRBV2 and TRBJ2-4, is EPEVTQTPSHQVTQMGQEVILRCVPISNHLYFYWYRQILGQKVEFLVSFYNNEISEKSEIFDDQFSVERPDGSNFTLKIRSTKLEDSAMYFCASSRDRKNIQYFGAGTRLSVL.

This clonotype was seen a few times. The chain carries TRBV7-9 and TRBJ2-3; D assignment may be TRBD1 or TRBD2 (6 bases each). Per the germline V gene, CDR1 is SEHNR and CDR2 is FQNEAQ (reference sequence). With 2 bases removed from V and 3 bases from J, the gap between germline ends came to 12 bases. This CDR3 has 15 residues. The CDR3 DNA follows: TGTGCCAGCAGCTTATCTGGGGGGCAGACAGATACGCAGTATTTT. Translation gives CASSLSGGQTDTQYF.

This clonotype was recorded at least ten times. This chain connects TRBV6-1 to TRBJ1-5; unclear D gene. This CDR3 comprises 15 residues. Trimming stripped 7 bases from V and 2 bases from J, with 15 bases between. Germline V gene lookup returns CDR1 MNHNS and CDR2 SASEGT. CDR3 amino acids: CASNRTPEGNQPQHF. The CDR3 bases are TGTGCCAGCAACCGTACCCCCGAGGGCAATCAGCCCCAGCATTTT.

This clonotype has only one observation. This chain connects TRBV6-6 to TRBJ1-4; D might be TRBD1 (5 bases). CDR3 size: 13 residues. V was cut by 7 bases and J by 7 bases, with 13 bases left in between. Per the germline V gene, CDR1 is MNHNY and CDR2 is SVGAGI (reference sequence). In DNA, the CDR3 is TGTGCCAGCATTCAGGGTGGTGGTGAAAAACTGTTTTTT. It translates to CASIQGGGEKLFF.

J is TRBJ2-2 and V is TRBV15; TRBD1 agrees at 11 bases. Germline CDR1 reads LNHNV; CDR2 reads YYDKDF (reference sequence). CDR3 length equals 19 residues. V was pared by 1 base and J by 6 bases, with 13 bases of the junction left unmatched. CDR3 DNA: TGTGCCACCAGCAGAGCCCCCGGACAGGGGGCTTCTAGTCCCGGGGAGCTGTTTTTT. This codes for CATSRAPGQGASSPGELFF.